This T cell receptor (beta chain) was recovered during a study of T cell responses to AZD1222 COVID-19 vaccine. A note on this clone: Its antigen is unidentified.

Study conclusions and caveats: Possibly, clonal diversity was underestimated; donors were largely white British and included more females.

Sequenced by immunoSEQ multiplex PCR; TCRdb stores in-frame clones only, minus some. The profile shows 130,000 or so clones, 93% of them singletons. The source material was peripheral blood, sampled on day 0 of AZD1222 vaccination. The sequence came from an adult in good health.

CDR3 coding DNA: TGTGCCACCAATACAGGGAGTGGCAATCAGCCCCAGCATTTT. This codes for CATNTGSGNQPQHF. This chain connects TRBV27 to TRBJ1-5, with a tentative D call TRBD1 (6 bases). V was shortened by 10 bases and J by 2 bases, with 15 bases between the two germline ends. This CDR3 is 14 amino acids long. Germline V CDR1 and CDR2: MNHEY, SMNVEV (reference sequence).